Listed below are T cell receptor beta chains from one sample, sequenced in a study of cytomegalovirus exposure and HLA in healthy donors. Profiled with immunoSEQ multiplex PCR; TCRdb holds only in-frame clones, not every one. This sample yields fewer than 150,000 clones, of which more than 80% are seen a single time; about 6.7% belongs to the top ten. The source material was PBMCs. The source is a woman aged 30 to 39 in good health and CMV-seropositive. Each CDR3 is given with its conserved first and last residue. A D gene is named only where the DNA matches it firmly. Not all rows give a size; the values are once, few, many and, for expanded clones, a class.

-	TRBV30	TRBJ2-1	TRBD1	TGTGCCTGGAGTGTATTTCTTTCAGGGGGTAGCAACAATGAGCAGTTCTTC	CAWSVFLSGGSNNEQFF
-	TRBV21-1	TRBJ2-1	-	TGTGCCAGCAGCCGCCCCTGCCCAGGGCAGAAAAACAATGAGCAGTTCTTC	CASSRPCPGQKNNEQFF
-	TRBV27	TRBJ1-1	TRBD1	TGTGCCAGCAGTTTGACAGGGGAGATGACTGAAGCTTTCTTT	CASSLTGEMTEAFF
-	TRBV4-2	TRBJ1-6	TRBD1	TGTGCCAGCAGCCAAGATCAGGGACAGCTCGATAATTCACCCCTCCACTTT	CASSQDQGQLDNSPLHF
-	TRBV7-9	TRBJ1-1	-	TGTGCCAGCAGCTTAGGGGAAGCTCGAAGGGCGGGTGAAGCTTTCTTT	CASSLGEARRAGEAFF
once	TRBV30	TRBJ2-5	-	TGTGCCTGTTCCACACAGGGCCCCGAGACCCAGTACTTC	CACSTQGPETQYF
-	TRBV9	TRBJ2-1	TRBD2	TGTGCCAGCAGCGTAGGGCCAGCGGGGGGCTACAATGAGCAGTTCTTC	CASSVGPAGGYNEQFF
-	TRBV5-1	TRBJ1-3	TRBD1	TGCGCCAGCAGCTCCCACGCCACAGGGGTTGGAAACACCATATATTTT	CASSSHATGVGNTIYF
-	TRBV11-2	TRBJ1-1	-	TGTGCCAGCAGCTTCGCCGGGGGAGTTTTGAACACTGAAGCTTTCTTT	CASSFAGGVLNTEAFF
-	TRBV2	TRBJ2-7	TRBD1	TGTGCCAGCAGTGAGTTTGGGACAGAGGCCTACGAGCAGTACTTC	CASSEFGTEAYEQYF
few	TRBV18	TRBJ2-5	TRBD2	TGTGCCAGCTCGAAAGGACTAGCGGGATCAGAGACCCAGTACTTC	CASSKGLAGSETQYF
once	TRBV9	TRBJ2-3	-	TGTGCCAGCAGCCCTCAGGACAGATACACAGATACGCAGTATTTT	CASSPQDRYTDTQYF
-	TRBV19	TRBJ2-6	-	TGTGCCAGTAGTATAATAGCCTCTGGGGCCAACGTCCTGACTTTC	CASSIIASGANVLTF
once	TRBV2	TRBJ2-5	TRBD2	TGTGCCAGCAAGCCCGGGACTAGCGGTGAGACCCAGTACTTC	CASKPGTSGETQYF
few	TRBV13	TRBJ2-3	TRBD2	TGTGCCAGCAGCTCCCTACTAGCGGGAGCAGATACGCAGTATTTT	CASSSLLAGADTQYF
-	TRBV28	TRBJ1-2	TRBD1	TGTGCCAGCAGAATCGGAACAGGGGACTATGGCTACACCTTC	CASRIGTGDYGYTF
-	TRBV7-3	TRBJ2-3	TRBD2	TGTGCCAGCAGCTTAGGCGGGGGGGCCGCAGATACGCAGTATTTT	CASSLGGGAADTQYF
-	TRBV2	TRBJ2-7	-	TGTGCCAGCTGGTGGCAGGCCGGGAGAGAGCAGTACTTC	CASWWQAGREQYF
-	TRBV6-1	TRBJ2-1	-	TGTGCCAGCAGTCCCCGGGATAAGTCCTACAATGAGCAGTTCTTC	CASSPRDKSYNEQFF
-	TRBV30	TRBJ2-2	-	TGTGCCTGGAACCCGCGGCTCACCGGGGAGCTGTTTTTT	CAWNPRLTGELFF
-	TRBV7-9	TRBJ2-5	-	TGTGCCAGCAGCTTAAGGGACTCAGAAGAGACCCAGTACTTC	CASSLRDSEETQYF
-	TRBV5-4	TRBJ2-2	TRBD1	TGTGCCAGCAGCTTGGGACAGGGAGACACCGGGGAGCTGTTTTTT	CASSLGQGDTGELFF
-	TRBV5-1	TRBJ2-6	TRBD1	TGCGCCAGCAGCTCTGGAGGGACAGGGATAGCTGGGGCCAACGTCCTGACTTTC	CASSSGGTGIAGANVLTF
-	TRBV28	TRBJ2-6	-	TGTGCCAGCAGCGACTCAAGGCTCCTGTTTGCTGGGGCCAACGTCCTGACTTTC	CASSDSRLLFAGANVLTF
once	TRBV5-1	TRBJ2-1	TRBD2	TGCGCCAGCAGCTCAGCGGGAACGGGAAATGAGCAGTTCTTC	CASSSAGTGNEQFF
-	TRBV19	TRBJ1-2	-	TGTGCCAGTAATGGCCCGGGGCAGGGGAGCTATGGCTACACCTTC	CASNGPGQGSYGYTF
-	TRBV18	TRBJ2-3	TRBD1	TGTGCCAGCTCCCTCGGGACAGGGGGCACAGATACGCAGTATTTT	CASSLGTGGTDTQYF
once	TRBV15	TRBJ2-4	TRBD2	TGTGCCACCAGCGGACTAGCGGGGGTCGCCAAAAACATTCAGTACTTC	CATSGLAGVAKNIQYF